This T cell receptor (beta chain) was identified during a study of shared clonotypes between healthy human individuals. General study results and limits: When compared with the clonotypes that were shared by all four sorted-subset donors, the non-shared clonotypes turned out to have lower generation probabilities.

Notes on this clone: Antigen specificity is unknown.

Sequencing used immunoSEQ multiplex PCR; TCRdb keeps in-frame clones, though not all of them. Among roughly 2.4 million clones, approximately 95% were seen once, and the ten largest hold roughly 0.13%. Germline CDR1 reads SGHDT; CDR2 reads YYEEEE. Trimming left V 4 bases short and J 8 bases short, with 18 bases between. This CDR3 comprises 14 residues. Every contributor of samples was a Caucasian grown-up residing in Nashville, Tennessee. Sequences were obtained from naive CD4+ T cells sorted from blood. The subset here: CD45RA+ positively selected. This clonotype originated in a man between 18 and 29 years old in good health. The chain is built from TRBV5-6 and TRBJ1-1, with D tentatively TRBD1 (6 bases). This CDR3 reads CASSDPPRTVEAFF. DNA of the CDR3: TGTGCCAGCAGCGACCCACCGAGGACAGTAGAAGCTTTCTTT.